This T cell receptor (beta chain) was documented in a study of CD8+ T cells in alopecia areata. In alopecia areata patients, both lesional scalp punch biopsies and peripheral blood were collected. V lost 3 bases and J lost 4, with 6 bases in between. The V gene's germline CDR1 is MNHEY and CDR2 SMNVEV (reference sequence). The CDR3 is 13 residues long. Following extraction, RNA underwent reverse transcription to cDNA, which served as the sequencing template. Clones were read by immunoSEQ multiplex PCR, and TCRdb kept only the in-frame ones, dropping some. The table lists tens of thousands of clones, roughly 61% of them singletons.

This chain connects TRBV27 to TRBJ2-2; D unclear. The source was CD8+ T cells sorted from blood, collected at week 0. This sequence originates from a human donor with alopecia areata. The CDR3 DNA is TGTGCCAGCAGTTTTTTGAGCACCGGGGAGCTGTTTTTT. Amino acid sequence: CASSFLSTGELFF.